The 22 T cell receptor beta chains given below trace back to one sample, sequenced in a study of control samples from healthy donors and cancer patients. Assay used: immunoSEQ multiplex PCR; TCRdb lists only in-frame clones, some missing. The sample consists of under 75,000 clones, about nine tenths of them appearing once. Sample: PBMCs. The receptor source for this set is a woman in her forties or fifties with colorectal cancer.

This chain links TRBV27 with TRBJ2-4; possible D gene TRBD1, 6 bases. The V gene's germline CDR1 is MNHEY and CDR2 SMNVEV (reference sequence). Trimming cost V 0 bases and J 0 bases, with 12 bases left between them. The CDR3 is 17 residues long. This CDR3 is CASSLSGTSLAKNIQYF. CDR3 bases: TGTGCCAGCAGTTTATCGGGGACATCTCTAGCCAAAAACATTCAGTACTTC.

V usage is TRBV29-1 and J usage is TRBJ1-2, with D perhaps TRBD1 (6 bases). The CDR3 spans 14 residues. With 7 bases removed from V and 4 bases from J, the gap between germline ends came to 19 bases. Germline values: CDR1 SQVTM, CDR2 ANQGSEA. In DNA, the CDR3 is TGCAGCGCCTCCTCGGACAGCCGAACCTATGGCTACACCTTC. Translation: CSASSDSRTYGYTF.

The rearrangement uses TRBV3-1 (or the pseudogene TRBV3-2) and TRBJ2-1, with D perhaps given as TRBD1 or TRBD2 (5 bases each). The V and J ends lost 1 base and 0 bases respectively, with 13 bases between them. Per the germline V gene, CDR1 is LGHDT and CDR2 is YNNKEL (reference sequence). CDR3 size: 17 residues. In DNA, the CDR3 is TGTGCCAGCAGCCAAGCGCTCGGGACCCGCTCCTACAATGAGCAGTTCTTC. Translated: CASSQALGTRSYNEQFF.

The rearrangement uses TRBV6-6 and TRBJ1-6, with D maybe TRBD1 (5 bases). This CDR3 contains 13 residues. CDR1 and CDR2 from the germline V gene are MNHNY and SVGAGI (reference sequence). V was clipped by 5 bases and J by 4 bases, with 6 bases between them. This CDR3 reads CASSEGYNSPLHF. The CDR3, as DNA: TGTGCCAGCAGTGAGGGGTATAATTCACCCCTCCACTTT.

In nucleotides, the CDR3 is TGTGCCAGCAGCTTAGGACACGGCGGCCGCGGTCCCTACAATGAGCAGTTCTTC. Protein sequence: CASSLGHGGRGPYNEQFF. This sequence joins TRBV11-3 and TRBJ2-1, with D unclear. CDR1 SGHNT and CDR2 YENEEA come from the germline V gene. The CDR3 totals 18 residues. Trimming pared 1 base from V and 2 bases from J, leaving 18 bases between.

J is TRBJ1-6 and V is TRBV24-1; D not certain. In germline, CDR1 is KGHDR, CDR2 SFDVKD. This CDR3 comprises 14 residues. V was pared by 0 bases and J by 10 bases, with 9 bases between. The CDR3 reads CATSDLRRLSPLHF. The CDR3 DNA is TGTGCCACCAGTGATTTGAGACGGCTGTCACCCCTCCACTTT.

The gene calls are TRBV10-1 and TRBJ2-2; D is possibly TRBD1 or TRBD2 (5 bases each). CDR1 is WNHNN and CDR2 is SYGVQD in the germline V gene (reference sequence). Trimming pared 4 bases from V and 3 bases from J, leaving 6 bases between. This CDR3 is built from 13 residues. The CDR3 loop reads CASSGGDTGELFF. The CDR3 DNA reads TGCGCCAGCAGTGGAGGGGACACCGGGGAGCTGTTTTTT.

The rearrangement links TRBV30 to TRBJ2-1, with D possibly matching TRBD2 (6 bases). V was clipped by 0 bases and J by 9 bases, with 12 bases between them. Looked up from germline, CDR1 is GTSNPN and CDR2 is SVGIG (reference sequence). The CDR3 totals 13 residues. This CDR3 reads CAWSVMGLAEQFF. The CDR3 coding sequence is TGTGCCTGGAGTGTAATGGGACTTGCTGAGCAGTTCTTC.

The rearrangement joins TRBV19 to TRBJ1-2; the match to TRBD1 covers 8 bases. The CDR3 extends over 18 amino acids. J gave up 2 bases and V 5 bases, and 16 bases lay outside the gene matches. Germline CDR1 LNHDA, CDR2 SQIVND (reference sequence). The CDR3 DNA reads TGTGCCAGTAGTTGGGGACAGGCCAGTCCGACTTTCAACTATGGCTACACCTTC. Protein: CASSWGQASPTFNYGYTF. Drawing the rest from reference TRBV19 and TRBJ1-2, the complete variable domain is DGGITQSPKYLFRKEGQNVTLSCEQNLNHDAMYWYRQDPGQGLRLIYYSQIVNDFQKGDIAEGYSVSREKKESFPLTVTSAQKNPTAFYLCASSWGQASPTFNYGYTFGSGTRLTVV.

The chain employs TRBV3-1 (or the pseudogene TRBV3-2) and TRBJ2-3, with a tentative D call TRBD2 (6 bases). Germline V gives CDR1 LGHDT, CDR2 YNNKEL (reference sequence). V shed 1 base and J shed 4 bases, with 18 bases lying between them. There are 17 residues in the CDR3. CDR3 loop: CASSQVLTGSKADTQYF. For the CDR3, the DNA is TGTGCCAGCAGCCAAGTACTGACCGGGAGTAAAGCAGATACGCAGTATTTT.

V and J are TRBV5-4 and TRBJ2-1; 12 nucleotides align to TRBD2. Germline V gene lookup returns CDR1 SGHNT and CDR2 YYREEE (reference sequence). This CDR3 is 17 amino acids long. After removal of 0 bases from V and 9 bases from J, the junction contained 10 bases not matched to a gene. Here the CDR3 DNA reads TGTGCCAGCAGCTTGGGGTCCGGACTAGCGGGGTTGGGTGAGCAGTTCTTC. Translated, it gives CASSLGSGLAGLGEQFF.

The rearrangement joins TRBV19 to TRBJ1-3; TRBD1 might be the D (6 bases). This CDR3 comprises 17 residues. Trimming removed 5 bases at V and 1 base at J, with 18 bases between. Germline assignment: CDR1 LNHDA and CDR2 SQIVND (reference sequence). CDR3: CASSGSWRGSSGNTIYF. In nucleotides, the CDR3 is TGTGCCAGTAGTGGTTCCTGGAGGGGGAGTTCTGGAAACACCATATATTTT. The full variable domain, rest sourced from reference TRBV19 and TRBJ1-3, is DGGITQSPKYLFRKEGQNVTLSCEQNLNHDAMYWYRQDPGQGLRLIYYSQIVNDFQKGDIAEGYSVSREKKESFPLTVTSAQKNPTAFYLCASSGSWRGSSGNTIYFGEGSWLTVV.

The J gene is TRBJ1-3, the V gene TRBV6-1; no clear D. CDR1 is MNHNS, CDR2 SASEGT, per germline. Trimming shortened V by 2 bases and J by 4 bases, and 18 bases separated the two germline ends. The CDR3 runs 17 residues. The CDR3 here is CASSESGPGILGNTIYF. For the CDR3, the DNA is TGTGCCAGCAGTGAATCGGGTCCCGGTATACTCGGAAACACCATATATTTT.

This chain uses TRBV29-1 with TRBJ2-1; D gene unclear. Germline CDR1 reads SQVTM; CDR2 reads ANQGSEA. V lost 0 bases and J 0 bases, leaving 12 bases between the germline ends. This CDR3 has 16 amino acids. CDR3: CSVEDRKRTSYNEQFF. In DNA, the CDR3 is TGCAGCGTTGAAGATCGGAAGAGGACCTCCTACAATGAGCAGTTCTTC.

The gene calls are TRBV30 and TRBJ2-1; 8 positions match TRBD2. The CDR3 runs 16 residues. CDR1 is GTSNPN, CDR2 SVGIG, per germline (reference sequence). The ends lost 3 bases at V and 5 bases at J; junction bases unmatched: 12. The CDR3 region is CAWSELGLAPHNEQFF. The CDR3 bases are TGTGCCTGGAGCGAACTCGGACTAGCTCCACACAATGAGCAGTTCTTC. Full variable domain (remainder filled in from reference TRBV30 and TRBJ2-1): SQTIHQWPATLVQPVGSPLSLECTVEGTSNPNLYWYRQAAGRGLQLLFYSVGIGQISSEVPQNLSASRPQDRQFILSSKKLLLSDSGFYLCAWSELGLAPHNEQFFGPGTRLTVL.

The J gene is TRBJ1-1, the V gene TRBV5-6; D is perhaps TRBD1 (6 bases). Trimming removed 4 bases from V and 1 base from J, with 14 bases in between. The CDR3 covers 15 residues. Per germline, CDR1 SGHDT and CDR2 YYEEEE. CDR3 amino acids: CASSNRRTANTEAFF. CDR3 DNA: TGTGCCAGCAGCAACCGCCGGACAGCGAACACTGAAGCTTTCTTT.

This chain connects TRBV5-1 to TRBJ1-3; D might be TRBD1 (5 bases). In germline, CDR1 is SGHRS, CDR2 YFSETQ. This CDR3 has 15 amino acids. The germline V and J ends were trimmed by 4 bases and 1 base, with 12 bases remaining between them. CDR3 loop: CASSAVGESGNTIYF. CDR3 nucleotides: TGCGCCAGCAGCGCCGTGGGGGAATCTGGAAACACCATATATTTT.

This rearrangement joins TRBV2 to TRBJ1-2; D is perhaps TRBD1 (6 bases). Germline CDR1 reads SNHLY; CDR2 reads FYNNEI. CDR3 length: 14 residues. V shed 4 bases and J shed 6 bases, with 15 bases lying between them. CDR3 bases: TGTGCCAGCAGTGTGGGCAGGGGATACGATGGCTACACCTTC. Translated, it gives CASSVGRGYDGYTF. Variable domain in full (rest from reference TRBV2 and TRBJ1-2): EPEVTQTPSHQVTQMGQEVILRCVPISNHLYFYWYRQILGQKVEFLVSFYNNEISEKSEIFDDQFSVERPDGSNFTLKIRSTKLEDSAMYFCASSVGRGYDGYTFGSGTRLTVV.

V and J are TRBV10-3 and TRBJ2-7; 7 bases map to TRBD1. The CDR3 covers 15 residues. Germline values: CDR1 ENHRY, CDR2 SYGVKD. V shed 10 bases and J 3 bases; nucleotides not matched to a gene: 15. CDR3 coding DNA: TGTGCCAGCATAAATCCGGGACAGAACCTCTACGAGCAGTACTTC. Amino acids: CASINPGQNLYEQYF.

The chain combines TRBV28 with TRBJ2-2; no clear D. Germline V lookup: CDR1 MDHEN, CDR2 SYDVKM. The CDR3 runs to 13 residues. Trimming shortened V by 3 bases and J by 2 bases, and 4 bases separated the two germline ends. For the CDR3, the DNA is TGTGCCAGCAGTTTCAAAAACACCGGGGAGCTGTTTTTT. It specifies CASSFKNTGELFF.

The gene calls are TRBV7-6 and TRBJ2-1; weak D call: TRBD2 (5 bases). Germline lookup yields CDR1 SGHVS and CDR2 FNYEAQ. This CDR3 region has 16 residues. V lost 5 bases and J 8 bases, leaving 22 bases between the germline ends. CDR3 sequence: CASSRPFDAGGDEQFF. DNA for the CDR3: TGTGCCAGCAGCCGGCCGTTCGATGCGGGCGGCGATGAGCAGTTCTTC.

V and J are TRBV27 and TRBJ1-5; D is possibly TRBD1 (6 bases). The CDR3 loop spans 17 amino acids. Germline V gene data show CDR1 as MNHEY and CDR2 as SMNVEV (reference sequence). Trimming stripped 6 bases from V and 0 bases from J, with 18 bases between. The CDR3 sequence is CASRRVGGAYSNQPQHF. CDR3 bases: TGTGCCAGCAGACGCGTGGGGGGCGCTTATAGCAATCAGCCCCAGCATTTT.